This TCR beta chain was recorded in a study of CD8+CD57+ T cells in acquired aplastic anemia. Background on the study: Sorted CD4+ and CD8+ cell DNA averaged around 3 ug. Healthy-donor CD4+ cells averaged approximately 11 million reads. Whole-study findings and limits: Patients versus controls showed no significant CD8+ Simpson's diversity difference. Around 30 sequences, all CD8+ CDR3, were shared between patients and controls.

On this clonotype: What it binds is unknown.

The V and J ends lost 6 bases and 0 bases respectively, with 10 bases between them. The V gene's germline CDR1 is SNHLY and CDR2 FYNNEI. The CDR3 has 14 residues. CDR3 and TCR beta VDJ profiling relied on a genomic DNA template. One entry per CDR3 protein results from TCRdb running MiXCR on the reads. The data contain over 150,000 distinct CDR3 sequences, around half of them singletons. This sequence joins TRBV2 and TRBJ2-3; unclear D gene. Sequenced material: sorted CD4+, CD8+, or CD8+CD57+ T cells (not recorded which) from PBMCs. The source is a human donor in good health, serving as a control. The CDR3 region has the DNA TGTGCCAGCAGGATTCTAACTAGCACAGATACGCAGTATTTT. Protein sequence: CASRILTSTDTQYF.